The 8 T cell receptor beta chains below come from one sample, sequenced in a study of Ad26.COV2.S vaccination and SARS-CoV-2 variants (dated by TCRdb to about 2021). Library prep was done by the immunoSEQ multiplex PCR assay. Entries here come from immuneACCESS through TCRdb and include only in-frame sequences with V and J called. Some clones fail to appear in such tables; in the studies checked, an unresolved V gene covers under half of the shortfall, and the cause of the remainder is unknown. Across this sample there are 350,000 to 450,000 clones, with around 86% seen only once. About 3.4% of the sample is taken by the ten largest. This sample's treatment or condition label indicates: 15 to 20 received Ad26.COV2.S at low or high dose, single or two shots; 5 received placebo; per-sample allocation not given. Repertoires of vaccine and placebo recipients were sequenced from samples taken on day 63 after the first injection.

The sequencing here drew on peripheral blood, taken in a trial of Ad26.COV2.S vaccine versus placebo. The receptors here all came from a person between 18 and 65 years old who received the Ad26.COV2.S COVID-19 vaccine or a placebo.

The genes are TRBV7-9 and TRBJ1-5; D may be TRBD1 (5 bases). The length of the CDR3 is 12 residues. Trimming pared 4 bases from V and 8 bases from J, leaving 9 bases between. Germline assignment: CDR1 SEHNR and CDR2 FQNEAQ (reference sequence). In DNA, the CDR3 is TGTGCCAGCAGCTCCGGAGGGGAGCCCCAGCATTTT. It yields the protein CASSSGGEPQHF.

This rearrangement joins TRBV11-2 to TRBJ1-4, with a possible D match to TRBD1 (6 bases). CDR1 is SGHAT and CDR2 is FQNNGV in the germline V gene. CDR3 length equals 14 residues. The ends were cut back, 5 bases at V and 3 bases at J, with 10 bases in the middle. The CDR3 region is CASSQTGSNEKLFF. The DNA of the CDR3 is TGTGCCAGCAGCCAGACAGGCTCTAATGAAAAACTGTTTTTT.

CDR3 sequence reads: CASSVRGSSGNTIYF. The CDR3 bases are TGTGCCAGCAGCGTCCGAGGGAGCTCTGGAAACACCATATATTTT. The chain carries TRBV9 and TRBJ1-3; D remains unclear. The V end lost 2 bases, the J end lost 0 bases, and 9 bases lay between the germline ends. CDR1 and CDR2 from the germline V gene are SGDLS and YYNGEE. CDR3 length: 15 residues.

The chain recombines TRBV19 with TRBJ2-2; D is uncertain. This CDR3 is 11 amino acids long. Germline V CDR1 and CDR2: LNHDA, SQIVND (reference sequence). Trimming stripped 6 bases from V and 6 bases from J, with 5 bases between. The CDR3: CASSDPGELFF. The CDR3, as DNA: TGTGCCAGTAGCGACCCCGGGGAGCTGTTTTTT.

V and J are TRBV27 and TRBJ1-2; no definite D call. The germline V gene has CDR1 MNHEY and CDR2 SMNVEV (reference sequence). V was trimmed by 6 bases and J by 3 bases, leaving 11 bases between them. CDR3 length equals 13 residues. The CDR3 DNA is TGTGCCAGCAGAGGGAGCGACGACTATGGCTACACCTTC. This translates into CASRGSDDYGYTF.

The CDR3 nucleotides read TGTGCCAGCAGTTTTGTGCCTCTCGGGGAGAGGATGGGGACCCAGTACTTC. It translates to CASSFVPLGERMGTQYF. The genes are TRBV28 and TRBJ2-5; D may be TRBD2 (5 bases). Germline CDR1 is MDHEN and CDR2 is SYDVKM. The CDR3 contains 17 residues. V gave up 3 bases and J gave up 7 bases, with 24 bases separating them.

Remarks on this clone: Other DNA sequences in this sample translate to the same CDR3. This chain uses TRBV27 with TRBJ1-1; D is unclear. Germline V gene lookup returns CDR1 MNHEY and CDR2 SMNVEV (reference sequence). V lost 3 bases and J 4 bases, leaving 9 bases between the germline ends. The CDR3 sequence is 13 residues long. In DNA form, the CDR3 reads TGTGCCAGCAGTTTGTCACCGCTCACTGAAGCTTTCTTT. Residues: CASSLSPLTEAFF.

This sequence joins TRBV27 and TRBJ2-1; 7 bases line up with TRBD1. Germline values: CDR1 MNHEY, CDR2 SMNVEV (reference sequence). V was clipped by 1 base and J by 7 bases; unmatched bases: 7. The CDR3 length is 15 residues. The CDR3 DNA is TGTGCCAGCAGTTTATTCGATGGGACAGCGAATGAGCAGTTCTTC. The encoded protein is CASSLFDGTANEQFF.